Below, 30 T cell receptor beta chains from the same sample are listed, as sequenced in a study of control samples from healthy donors and cancer patients. Using immunoSEQ multiplex PCR, the repertoire was profiled, and TCRdb retains in-frame clones only, with some absent. The table has some 130,000 clones, about nine tenths seen once. Sequenced material: blood. The receptors come from a woman aged 45 to 65 in good health.

This clone was counted a single time. This chain connects TRBV2 to TRBJ1-1; 9 nucleotides agree with TRBD1. V gave up 6 bases and J gave up 10 bases; unmatched junction bases: 9. The CDR3 covers 13 residues. Germline V CDR1 and CDR2: SNHLY, FYNNEI. CDR3 sequence: CASSPRQGGTAFF. For the CDR3, the DNA is TGTGCCAGCAGCCCTAGACAGGGGGGTACAGCTTTCTTT.

This clone was observed a single time. The genes are TRBV6-4 and TRBJ2-5; D is unresolved. The V gene's germline CDR1 is MRHNA and CDR2 SNTAGT. Deletions cut 7 bases from V and 5 bases from J, with 14 bases between. CDR3 size: 13 residues. CDR3 coding DNA: TGTGCCAGCACCGAAGGGCACCCGGAGACCCAGTACTTC. Protein: CASTEGHPETQYF.

The chain combines TRBV2 with TRBJ1-5, with D uncertain. The CDR3 loop spans 13 amino acids. The germline V gene has CDR1 SNHLY and CDR2 FYNNEI. V lost 7 bases and J 3 bases, leaving 10 bases between the germline ends. This CDR3 reads CASKWDTNQPQHF. DNA for the CDR3: TGTGCCAGCAAATGGGATACCAATCAGCCCCAGCATTTT.

This clone has just a few counts. The chain employs TRBV30 and TRBJ1-1; D is unclear. The CDR3 runs to 14 residues. V was cut by 5 bases and J by 4 bases, with 17 bases left in between. In germline, CDR1 is GTSNPN, CDR2 SVGIG (reference sequence). CDR3 sequence: CAWHKQRLGTEAFF. The DNA for the CDR3 is TGTGCCTGGCACAAGCAGCGTCTGGGCACTGAAGCTTTCTTT.

This chain joins TRBV3-1 (or the pseudogene TRBV3-2) and TRBJ1-4; D unresolved. Germline V gives CDR1 LGHDT, CDR2 YNNKEL (reference sequence). The CDR3 loop spans 13 amino acids. V was pared by 4 bases and J by 0 bases, with 3 bases between. The CDR3 protein is CASSRATNEKLFF. The CDR3 region has the DNA TGTGCCAGCAGCCGGGCAACTAATGAAAAACTGTTTTTT.

CDR3 loop: CASSIFRGPSTDTQYF. For the CDR3, the DNA is TGTGCCAGCAGCATATTCAGGGGACCTAGCACAGATACGCAGTATTTT. J is TRBJ2-3 and V is TRBV5-6; a weak D match, TRBD1 (6 bases). The CDR3 has 16 amino acids. Trimming removed 4 bases at V and 0 bases at J, with 15 bases between. Per the germline V gene, CDR1 is SGHDT and CDR2 is YYEEEE.

This chain links TRBV5-4 with TRBJ2-3; 8 bases agree with TRBD2. This CDR3 is built from 15 residues. V gave up 4 bases and J gave up 7 bases; unmatched junction bases: 11. Germline CDR1 and CDR2: SGHNT and YYREEE (reference sequence). In DNA form, the CDR3 reads TGTGCCAGCAGCCCACCGGGACTAGATCTCAATACGCAGTATTTT. Residues: CASSPPGLDLNTQYF.

The chain employs TRBV28 and TRBJ1-2, with 7 bases identical to TRBD1. The V segment lost 4 bases and the J segment 4 bases; nucleotides outside the gene matches: 6. This CDR3 has 14 amino acids. Germline CDR1 and CDR2: MDHEN and SYDVKM. CDR3 protein: CASSWGQSVYGYTF. The DNA for the CDR3 is TGTGCCAGCAGTTGGGGACAGTCAGTCTATGGCTACACCTTC.

The J gene is TRBJ1-2, the V gene TRBV6-5; 7 bases are a match to TRBD1. The CDR3 has 15 residues. CDR1 is MNHEY and CDR2 is SVGAGI in the germline V gene. Unmatched junction bases numbered 2, after V lost 1 base and J lost 0 bases. As DNA, the CDR3 is TGTGCCAGCAGTTACTTCCAGGGGGCTAACTATGGCTACACCTTC. This sequence encodes CASSYFQGANYGYTF.

The V call is TRBV7-8, the J call TRBJ1-1; D gene unclear. The CDR3 loop spans 13 amino acids. Trimming left V 3 bases short and J 5 bases short, with 10 bases between. Looked up from germline, CDR1 is SGHVS and CDR2 is FQNEAQ. CDR3 DNA: TGTGCCAGCAGCTTTGTAGGGAATACTGAAGCTTTCTTT. This encodes CASSFVGNTEAFF.

This clone came up once. The gene calls are TRBV24-1 and TRBJ1-2, with D tentatively TRBD1 (5 bases). The CDR3 contains 13 residues. The V gene lost 3 bases and the J gene lost 4 bases, with 8 bases spanning the gap. Germline values: CDR1 KGHDR, CDR2 SFDVKD. CDR3 coding DNA: TGTGCCACCAGTGATAGCGGGGGCTATGGCTACACCTTC. This sequence encodes CATSDSGGYGYTF.

This sequence joins TRBV3-1 (or the pseudogene TRBV3-2) and TRBJ1-1; possibly TRBD1 for D (6 bases). In germline, CDR1 is LGHDT, CDR2 YNNKEL (reference sequence). The CDR3 extends over 14 amino acids. V gave up 10 bases and J gave up 1 base, with 16 bases separating them. Written as DNA, the CDR3 is TGTGCCACGGCGGAGGCAGGGGCGAACACTGAAGCTTTCTTT. It translates to CATAEAGANTEAFF.

The chain links TRBV6-1 to TRBJ1-2; D not certain. Trimming shortened V by 2 bases and J by 4 bases, and 8 bases separated the two germline ends. Germline V gives CDR1 MNHNS, CDR2 SASEGT. The length of the CDR3 is 13 residues. CDR3: CASSETELYGYTF. The CDR3 nucleotides read TGTGCCAGCAGTGAAACAGAGCTCTATGGCTACACCTTC.

V is TRBV5-4 and J is TRBJ2-7; D is perhaps TRBD1 (5 bases). This CDR3 contains 14 residues. The germline V gene has CDR1 SGHNT and CDR2 YYREEE (reference sequence). V was trimmed by 0 bases and J by 3 bases, leaving 10 bases between them. DNA of the CDR3: TGTGCCAGCAGCTTGGCCGGGCAGGGCTACGAGCAGTACTTC. This codes for CASSLAGQGYEQYF.

The chain combines TRBV18 with TRBJ1-4; weak D call: TRBD1 (5 bases). This CDR3 has 14 residues. Germline CDR1 reads KGHSH; CDR2 reads LQKENI. Deletions cut 3 bases from V and 4 bases from J, with 9 bases between. The CDR3 region has the DNA TGTGCCAGCTCACCGGCAGGGATTAATGAAAAACTGTTTTTT. This encodes CASSPAGINEKLFF. Complete variable domain (other parts from reference TRBV18 and TRBJ1-4): NAGVMQNPRHLVRRRGQEARLRCSPMKGHSHVYWYRQLPEEGLKFMVYLQKENIIDESGMPKERFSAEFPKEGPSILRIQQVVRGDSAAYFCASSPAGINEKLFFGSGTQLSVL.

V usage is TRBV11-2 and J usage is TRBJ1-1, with 10 bases aligning to TRBD1. Germline V gives CDR1 SGHAT, CDR2 FQNNGV. There are 13 residues in the CDR3. V was pared by 3 bases and J by 10 bases, with 5 bases of the junction left unmatched. CDR3 region: CASSFGQGERAFF. CDR3 bases: TGTGCCAGCAGCTTCGGACAGGGGGAGAGAGCTTTCTTT.

V usage is TRBV6-5 and J usage is TRBJ1-2; D might be TRBD1 (6 bases). In germline, CDR1 is MNHEY, CDR2 SVGAGI. Deletions cut 11 bases from V and 0 bases from J, with 13 bases between. The CDR3 runs 13 residues. The CDR3 nucleotides are TGTGCCGGGTGGGACAAATCTAACTATGGCTACACCTTC. Protein: CAGWDKSNYGYTF.

This chain joins TRBV19 and TRBJ1-6; unclear D gene. Trimming left V 8 bases short and J 6 bases short, with 14 bases between. This CDR3 is 14 amino acids long. Germline-derived CDR1 and CDR2 are LNHDA and SQIVND (reference sequence). The CDR3, as DNA: TGTGCCAGTGTACCTACTCCCGGTAATTCACCCCTCCACTTT. Its protein product is CASVPTPGNSPLHF.

In its sample, this clone was seen once. The rearrangement uses TRBV30 and TRBJ1-2; possibly TRBD1 for D (6 bases). This CDR3 contains 14 residues. Germline values: CDR1 GTSNPN, CDR2 SVGIG (reference sequence). Trimming pared 2 bases from V and 14 bases from J, leaving 24 bases between. The DNA of the CDR3 is TGTGCCTGGAGTCCTGGGACACTTCTTCAGGTTGGGACCTTC. It codes for CAWSPGTLLQVGTF. The variable domain in full, completed from reference TRBV30 and TRBJ1-2, reads SQTIHQWPATLVQPVGSPLSLECTVEGTSNPNLYWYRQAAGRGLQLLFYSVGIGQISSEVPQNLSASRPQDRQFILSSKKLLLSDSGFYLCAWSPGTLLQVGTFGSGTRLTVV.

This clone was counted only a few times. The chain is built from TRBV6-5 and TRBJ1-5; D perhaps matches TRBD1 (6 bases). Per the germline V gene, CDR1 is MNHEY and CDR2 is SVGAGI. The germline V and J ends were trimmed by 9 bases and 4 bases, with 16 bases remaining between them. This CDR3 contains 14 residues. The CDR3 nucleotides are TGTGCCAGTGGGCAAGGGGGGGAGAATCAGCCCCAGCATTTT. Amino acid sequence: CASGQGGENQPQHF.

The chain combines TRBV4-2 with TRBJ1-2; tentatively, D is TRBD1 (5 bases). Germline assignment: CDR1 LGHNA and CDR2 YNFKEQ. Trimming took 0 bases from V and 0 from J, leaving 11 bases between them. The CDR3 contains 16 residues. DNA for the CDR3: TGTGCCAGCAGCCAAGAAGTGGTGGGGCCTAACTATGGCTACACCTTC. Its protein product is CASSQEVVGPNYGYTF.

The chain combines TRBV5-1 with TRBJ2-6; D perhaps matches TRBD1 (5 bases). CDR1 SGHRS and CDR2 YFSETQ come from the germline V gene. The CDR3 length is 15 residues. Deletions cut 2 bases from V and 2 bases from J, with 8 bases between. CDR3 region: CASSFSRAGANVLTF. CDR3 nucleotide sequence: TGCGCCAGCAGCTTCTCCAGGGCTGGGGCCAACGTCCTGACTTTC.

The rearrangement uses TRBV27 and TRBJ2-1; unclear D gene. The CDR3 sequence is 13 residues long. Trimming took 4 bases from V and 5 from J, leaving 9 bases between them. The V gene's germline CDR1 is MNHEY and CDR2 SMNVEV (reference sequence). CDR3 residues: CASSSYGNNEQFF. Here the CDR3 DNA reads TGTGCCAGCAGTTCGTACGGTAACAATGAGCAGTTCTTC.

V and J are TRBV28 and TRBJ1-2; D not certain. V was trimmed by 6 bases and J by 1 base, leaving 9 bases between them. This CDR3 has 13 amino acids. The V gene's germline CDR1 is MDHEN and CDR2 SYDVKM. CDR3 loop: CASSPPLNYGYTF. CDR3 nucleotide sequence: TGTGCCAGCAGCCCGCCCCTTAACTATGGCTACACCTTC.

This rearrangement joins TRBV19 to TRBJ2-1, with a weak D call TRBD2 (5 bases). The germline V and J ends were trimmed by 10 bases and 3 bases, with 13 bases remaining between them. In germline, CDR1 is LNHDA, CDR2 SQIVND (reference sequence). CDR3 length: 13 residues. The CDR3 loop is CATALGGYNEQFF. CDR3 DNA: TGTGCCACGGCCTTAGGAGGCTACAATGAGCAGTTCTTC.

There are a few counts of this clone. The CDR3 coding sequence is TGCGCCAGCAGCTTCTCACAGGGTGGGCCCCAGCATTTT. As protein: CASSFSQGGPQHF. The V gene is TRBV5-1, the J gene TRBJ1-5, with D tentatively TRBD1 (6 bases). Germline-derived CDR1 and CDR2 are SGHRS and YFSETQ. The germline V and J ends were trimmed by 2 bases and 9 bases, with 12 bases remaining between them. There are 13 residues in the CDR3.

The chain joins TRBV7-9 to TRBJ1-1; the D is unclear. Germline lookup yields CDR1 SEHNR and CDR2 FQNEAQ (reference sequence). V was clipped by 3 bases and J by 4 bases, with 15 bases between them. CDR3 length equals 15 residues. The CDR3 here is CASSFRTEYRTEAFF. The CDR3 nucleotides are TGTGCCAGCAGCTTTCGGACCGAATATCGCACTGAAGCTTTCTTT.

The chain uses TRBV6-5 and TRBJ1-1; no clear D gene. The CDR3 is 12 amino acids. Trimming removed 7 bases from V and 0 bases from J, with 6 bases in between. CDR1 and CDR2 from the germline V gene are MNHEY and SVGAGI. CDR3 in amino acids: CASIRMNTEAFF. The CDR3 nucleotides read TGTGCCAGCATACGGATGAACACTGAAGCTTTCTTT.

The chain has TRBV2 and TRBJ1-2, with D unclear. This CDR3 contains 13 residues. CDR1 is SNHLY and CDR2 is FYNNEI in the germline V gene. Deletions cut 10 bases from V and 2 bases from J, with 14 bases between. CDR3 loop: CATTVSPNYGYTF. DNA of the CDR3: TGTGCCACCACAGTTTCACCAAACTATGGCTACACCTTC.

The rearrangement uses TRBV10-3 and TRBJ2-7; 8 positions agree with TRBD1. V gave up 6 bases and J gave up 2 bases; unmatched junction bases: 3. The CDR3 sequence is 13 residues long. CDR1 is ENHRY and CDR2 is SYGVKD in the germline V gene. As DNA, the CDR3 is TGTGCCATCAGCGGACAGGGCGCCTACGAGCAGTACTTC. It specifies CAISGQGAYEQYF.